Listed below are T cell receptor beta chains from one sample, sequenced in a study of OX40 agonist ivuxolimab in advanced cancers. Using immunoSEQ multiplex PCR, the repertoire was profiled, and TCRdb retains in-frame clones only, with some absent. The table shows about 73,000 clones, with about 88% occurring only once. The sequencing used CD4+ or CD8+ T cells sorted from blood, collected in a trial of the OX40 agonist ivuxolimab. Receptors originate from an adult with an advanced solid tumor such as melanoma, head and neck, liver or kidney cancer. Each CDR3 is given with its conserved first and last residue.

V,CDR3
TRBV7-3,CASSSQPANTGELFF
TRBV5-8,CASSEGRGSATDTQYF
TRBV13,CASSPQDSRGNTIYF
TRBV6-1,CASSGSTYEQYF
TRBV19,CASSIGGSSGNTIYF
TRBV25-1,CASSEDRGTDTQYF
TRBV7-2,CASSSMPPGQNTEAFF
TRBV5-6,CASSFTRGGYGYTF
TRBV5-5,CASSLTSGNTDTQYF
TRBV5-6,CASSRAAGRADYGYTF
TRBV19,CASTLWGGQGGQMNTEAFF
TRBV29-1,CSGKGLLNSSTDTQYF
TRBV6-5,CASSYVFGGKNNEQFF
TRBV9,CASSLGPLDTQYF
TRBV7-9,CASSLGQGKYNEQFF
TRBV7-9,CASSLESWVGTYSNQPQHF
TRBV6-6,CASSPTQGSEAFF
TRBV29-1,CSLGLGGAKNIQYF
TRBV28,CASSHTRTALGLGNQPQHF
TRBV7-2,CASSLLLRDGYEQYF
TRBV21-1,CASIGTGKGGAFF
TRBV9,CASSHTGTSNQPQHF
TRBV19,CASSVDNSGNTIYF
TRBV6-5,CASSYSGLAGEQTQYF